The 8 T cell receptor beta chains below come from one sample, sequenced in a study of blood T cell repertoires in COVID-19. The protocol was immunoSEQ multiplex PCR, while the TCRdb copy is restricted to in-frame clones and leaves out a portion. The sample gives about 72,000 clones, 91% of which show up once; 6% to 9.5% is in the top ten. Sequencing input: peripheral blood. All receptors come from a human donor in a cohort sampled during active COVID-19.

V is TRBV7-2 and J is TRBJ2-5; D is perhaps TRBD2 (5 bases). This CDR3 comprises 15 residues. CDR1 is SGHTA, CDR2 FQGNSA, per germline. Trimming took 3 bases from V and 2 from J, leaving 13 bases between them. In DNA form, the CDR3 reads TGTGCCAGCAGCTTTCTATCCGGGGTACAAGAGACCCAGTACTTC. Its protein product is CASSFLSGVQETQYF.

V and J are TRBV14 and TRBJ2-7, with D unresolved. This CDR3 contains 13 residues. Per germline, CDR1 SGHDN and CDR2 FVKESK. The V end was cut by 0 bases, the J end by 6 bases, with 9 bases between. The CDR3 loop is CASSQDLMAEQYF. Here the CDR3 DNA reads TGTGCCAGCAGCCAAGATCTTATGGCCGAGCAGTACTTC.

This chain connects TRBV4-1 to TRBJ2-7; 8 bases fit TRBD1. The CDR3 covers 18 residues. Germline values: CDR1 MGHRA, CDR2 YSYEKL. V was clipped by 0 bases and J by 4 bases; unmatched bases: 14. The CDR3 protein is CASSQDHHGQGATYEQYF. The CDR3 nucleotides read TGCGCCAGCAGCCAAGATCATCACGGACAGGGAGCGACGTACGAGCAGTACTTC.

The J gene is TRBJ2-5, the V gene TRBV7-6, with TRBD1 matching 11 bases. V lost 2 bases, J lost 4 bases, and 9 bases stayed unmatched. CDR1 is SGHVS and CDR2 is FNYEAQ in the germline V gene. This CDR3 spans 17 amino acids. Written as DNA, the CDR3 is TGTGCCAGCAGCTTAATTCCGGACAGGGGGCTGGGAGAGACCCAGTACTTC. Translation gives CASSLIPDRGLGETQYF.

This chain uses TRBV6-4 with TRBJ1-2; TRBD1 is a possible D gene (6 bases). CDR1 is MRHNA, CDR2 SNTAGT, per germline. The CDR3 has 13 residues. The V end was cut by 4 bases, the J end by 7 bases, with 13 bases between. For the CDR3, the DNA is TGTGCCAGCAGTGGAGGGGGTTTCGGTGGCTACACCTTC. Translated: CASSGGGFGGYTF.

V is TRBV7-2 and J is TRBJ1-6, with D perhaps matching TRBD1 (6 bases). CDR3 length: 15 amino acids. Germline CDR1 reads SGHTA; CDR2 reads FQGNSA. Trimming left V 5 bases short and J 11 bases short, with 19 bases between. CDR3 region: CASSPTWAGVPPLHF. In nucleotides, the CDR3 is TGTGCCAGCAGCCCCACCTGGGCAGGGGTTCCACCCCTCCACTTT.

V and J are TRBV7-2 and TRBJ2-7; D gene ambiguous. Germline V gene sequence: CDR1 SGHTA, CDR2 FQGNSA. Deletions cut 5 bases from V and 2 bases from J, with 10 bases between. The CDR3 consists of 13 residues. CDR3 amino acids: CASSPQVTYEQYF. The CDR3 DNA is TGTGCCAGCAGCCCCCAGGTTACCTACGAGCAGTACTTC.

Only one count was recorded for this clone. V is TRBV19 and J is TRBJ1-2; 8 positions match TRBD1. V trimming: 6 bases; J trimming: 8 bases; junction bases outside the gene matches: 11. The length of the CDR3 is 14 residues. Germline CDR1 reads LNHDA; CDR2 reads SQIVND (reference sequence). In DNA, the CDR3 is TGTGCCAGTAGAACGGACAGGGCCGCCTTAGGCTACACCTTC. Protein sequence: CASRTDRAALGYTF.